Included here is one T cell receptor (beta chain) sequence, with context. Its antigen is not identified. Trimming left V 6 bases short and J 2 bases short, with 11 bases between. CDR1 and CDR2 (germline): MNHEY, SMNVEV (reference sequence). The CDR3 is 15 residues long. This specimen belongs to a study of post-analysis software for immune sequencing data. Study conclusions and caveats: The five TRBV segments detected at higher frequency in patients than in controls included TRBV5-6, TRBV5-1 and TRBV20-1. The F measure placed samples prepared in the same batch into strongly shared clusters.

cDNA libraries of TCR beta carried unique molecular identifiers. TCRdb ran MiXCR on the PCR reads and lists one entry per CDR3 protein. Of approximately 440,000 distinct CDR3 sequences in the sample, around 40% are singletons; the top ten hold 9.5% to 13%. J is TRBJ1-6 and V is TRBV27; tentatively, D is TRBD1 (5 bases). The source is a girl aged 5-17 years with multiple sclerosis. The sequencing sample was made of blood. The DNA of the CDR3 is TGTGCCAGCAGCCTCTGGGGGGCCTATAATTCACCCCTCCACTTT. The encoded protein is CASSLWGAYNSPLHF.